These T cell receptor beta chains were read from a single sample in a study of T cell responses to AZD1222 COVID-19 vaccine. Profiled with immunoSEQ multiplex PCR; TCRdb holds only in-frame clones, not every one. Here the sample spans 95,000 to 150,000 clones, 87% being singletons. This material consisted of peripheral blood, taken on day 0 of AZD1222 vaccination. The receptor set was obtained from an adult in good health. Each CDR3 is given with its conserved first and last residue. D genes are given only for firm matches. Clone size is stated in some rows and not others, as once, few, many or a class when expanded.

>TRBJ1-5|TRBD1|once|TRBV10-3
TGTGCCATCAGTAACAGGGGCGTCAATCAGCCCCAGCATTTT
CAISNRGVNQPQHF
>TRBJ1-6|-|-|TRBV14
TGTGCCAGCAGCCAAGAACGCCAGGTTAATAATTCACCCCTCCACTTT
CASSQERQVNNSPLHF
>TRBJ1-5|-|-|TRBV7-2
TGTGCCAGCAGCTTAGAGGGTCCTTATAGCAATCAGCCCCAGCATTTT
CASSLEGPYSNQPQHF
>TRBJ1-1|-|-|TRBV10-3
TGTGCCATCAGTGAGCCGGACAGAGTCAAACACATGAACACTGAAGCTTTCTTT
CAISEPDRVKHMNTEAFF
>TRBJ2-3|-|-|TRBV9
TGTGCCAGCAGCGTAGTCGGGGAGGGCACAGATACGCAGTATTTT
CASSVVGEGTDTQYF
>TRBJ1-1|-|-|TRBV7-9
TGTGCCAGCAGCTTAGGCGGCGCAGGGGCTGAAGCTTTCTTT
CASSLGGAGAEAFF
>TRBJ2-1|-|-|TRBV4-1
TGCGCCAGCAGTCCCTCAAGGACGGGTTATGAGCAGTTCTTC
CASSPSRTGYEQFF
>TRBJ1-2|TRBD1|-|TRBV3-1/TRBV3-2
TGTGCCAGCAGCCAATCAGGGGGCTCGAGGTATGGCTACACCTTC
CASSQSGGSRYGYTF
>TRBJ1-1|-|-|TRBV20-1
TGCAGTGCTAGTCGGGCAGGTAACACTGAAGCTTTCTTT
CSASRAGNTEAFF
>TRBJ2-1|-|-|TRBV5-1
TGCGCCAGCAGCTTACGGGACACATACAATGAGCAGTTCTTC
CASSLRDTYNEQFF
>TRBJ2-3|-|-|TRBV10-3
TGTGCCATCAGTGAAGGTGGTGATACGCAGTATTTT
CAISEGGDTQYF
>TRBJ2-1|TRBD2|-|TRBV11-2
TGTGCCAGCAGCCCCTTGAGAAAGCGGGGGGGCCATGAGCAGTTCTTC
CASSPLRKRGGHEQFF
>TRBJ2-7|-|-|TRBV5-4
TGTGCCAGCAGCCCGGGCAGCAGCACTCCTTTTATGGAGCAGTACTTC
CASSPGSSTPFMEQYF
>TRBJ1-6|-|-|TRBV5-6
TGTGCCAGCAGCTCCTCGAGACGGACCTTTAATTCACCCCTCCACTTT
CASSSSRRTFNSPLHF
>TRBJ2-7|TRBD1|-|TRBV5-1
TGCGCCAGCAGCTTGGGACAGGGGGCCTACGAGCAGTACTTC
CASSLGQGAYEQYF
>TRBJ2-6|-|-|TRBV6-2/TRBV6-3
TGTGCCAGCAGTCCGAGGGGCTCTGGGGCCAACGTCCTGACTTTC
CASSPRGSGANVLTF
>TRBJ2-1|TRBD2|-|TRBV6-5
TGTGCCAGCAGTTACAGGCTAGCGGGGATCCATGAGCAGTTCTTC
CASSYRLAGIHEQFF
>TRBJ1-3|-|-|TRBV2
TGTGCCAGCAGTGAGGGCAGAAGCATCTCTGGAAACACCATATATTTT
CASSEGRSISGNTIYF
>TRBJ1-2|-|-|TRBV3-1/TRBV3-2
TGTGCCAGCAGCCAAGGGCAGGGGAGCTATGGCTACACCTTC
CASSQGQGSYGYTF
>TRBJ2-7|TRBD2|-|TRBV19
TGTGCCAGTAGTATAGCCCTCACGGGACTAGCGGGGTCCTACGAGCAGTACTTC
CASSIALTGLAGSYEQYF
>TRBJ1-2|-|-|TRBV5-5
TGTGCCAGCAGCTTTGGTACAGGACGGGGGAATGGCTACACCTTC
CASSFGTGRGNGYTF
>TRBJ1-5|-|-|TRBV11-2
TGTGCCAGCAGCCCAGGGACGGGTCAGCCCCAGCATTTT
CASSPGTGQPQHF
>TRBJ2-2|TRBD2|once|TRBV9
TGTGCCAGCAGCATACGGACTAGCGGGGGGACGAACACCGGGGAGCTGTTTTTT
CASSIRTSGGTNTGELFF
>TRBJ2-1|-|-|TRBV7-2
TGTGCCAGCAGCTTAGCGGGGAACTACAATGAGCAGTTCTTC
CASSLAGNYNEQFF
>TRBJ2-7|-|-|TRBV5-6
TGTGCCAGCAGCTTGGTGGTCGAGCAGTACTTC
CASSLVVEQYF
>TRBJ2-6|-|-|TRBV3-1/TRBV3-2
TGTGCCAGCAGCCAAGGCCTCAGGGAGGCTGGGGCCAACGTCCTGACTTTC
CASSQGLREAGANVLTF
>TRBJ2-3|-|-|TRBV9
TGTGCCAGCAGCGTAGGCCTGCAGGCTACGCAGTATTTT
CASSVGLQATQYF
>TRBJ1-3|TRBD1|-|TRBV5-5
TGTGCCAGCAGCTACGGACAGGGTGGAAACACCATATATTTT
CASSYGQGGNTIYF
>TRBJ1-2|-|-|TRBV9
TGTGCCAGCAGCGTAGCTATCGAATACGACCGGAGCGGGCATGGCTACACCTTC
CASSVAIEYDRSGHGYTF
>TRBJ2-5|-|-|TRBV4-3
TGCGCCAGCAGCCAAGATCTATCAGCTCAAGAGACCCAGTACTTC
CASSQDLSAQETQYF
>TRBJ2-7|-|many|TRBV7-9
TGTGCCAGCAGCCCTGGACGGGACGAGCAGTACTTC
CASSPGRDEQYF
>TRBJ2-2|TRBD2|-|TRBV18
TGTGCCAGCTCACCACGCGGGACTAGCGGGGTCGGGTCCGGCGGGGAGCTGTTTTTT
CASSPRGTSGVGSGGELFF
>TRBJ2-3|-|-|TRBV29-1
TGCAGCGTACCCACCTGGCATGGGGCCACAGATACGCAGTATTTT
CSVPTWHGATDTQYF
>TRBJ2-1|TRBD1|-|TRBV4-3
TGCGCCAGCAGCCAATTGAACACAGGGGGCGAGGCCCAGTTCTTC
CASSQLNTGGEAQFF
>TRBJ1-1|-|-|TRBV27
TGTGCCAGCAGTTTATCAGGGACGGGGAACACTGAAGCTTTCTTT
CASSLSGTGNTEAFF
>TRBJ2-2|-|-|TRBV2
TGTGCCAGCAGTGAAGGGGGGCCCGGGGAGCTGTTTTTT
CASSEGGPGELFF
>TRBJ2-1|-|-|TRBV15
TGTGCCACCAGCACGACCGGGACCTACAATGAGCAGTTCTTC
CATSTTGTYNEQFF
>TRBJ2-5|-|-|TRBV5-4
TGTGCCAGCAGCTTTGAAGAGACCCAGTACTTC
CASSFEETQYF
>TRBJ1-5|-|-|TRBV7-2
TGTGCCAGCAGCCCGCAGGGAGGTAGCAATCAGCCCCAGCATTTT
CASSPQGGSNQPQHF
>TRBJ1-3|-|-|TRBV6-6
TGTGCCAGCAGGGAAAAGGGGGCTGGAAACACCATATATTTT
CASREKGAGNTIYF
>TRBJ1-1|-|-|TRBV6-5
TGTGCCAGCAGTTATTCGACGGTGGAGAACACTGAAGCTTTCTTT
CASSYSTVENTEAFF
>TRBJ2-1|TRBD2|-|TRBV5-1
TGCGCCAGCAGCTTGCTGAGCGGGGGGGCAAATAATGAGCAGTTCTTC
CASSLLSGGANNEQFF
>TRBJ1-6|-|-|TRBV3-1/TRBV3-2
TGTGCCAGCAGCCAAGGTATTCTCCACTCCTATAATTCACCCCTCCACTTT
CASSQGILHSYNSPLHF
>TRBJ2-7|TRBD2|-|TRBV4-2
TGTGCCAGCAGCCAAGATATAGCGGGGGGCGATAGCTACGAGCAGTACTTC
CASSQDIAGGDSYEQYF
>TRBJ1-5|-|-|TRBV7-9
TGTGCCAGCAGCAAGGGCGGGGTCAATCAGCCCCAGCATTTT
CASSKGGVNQPQHF
>TRBJ2-1|-|-|TRBV5-1
TGCGCCAGCAGAGGGGAGGGGGCCAATGAGCAGTTCTTC
CASRGEGANEQFF
>TRBJ2-1|-|once|TRBV6-4
TGTGCCAGCAGCACCATAGGCGGCCCCTACAATGAGCAGTTCTTC
CASSTIGGPYNEQFF
>TRBJ1-2|-|-|TRBV7-9
TGTGCCAGCAGCTTTGACAGGATCTATGGCTACACCTTC
CASSFDRIYGYTF